One and the same sample provided the 24 T cell receptor beta chains below, sequenced in a study of cytotoxic CD8 clonotypes in ibrutinib-treated CLL. Method: immunoSEQ multiplex PCR; TCRdb's copy keeps in-frame clones and lacks some. The profile covers around 300,000 clones, with more than 65% appearing a single time and about 6.3% taken by the ten largest. Sequenced here: PBMCs, sampled before ibrutinib treatment. The receptor set was obtained from a human donor with chronic lymphocytic leukemia.

The V and J genes are TRBV13 and TRBJ2-1, with a weak D call TRBD1 (6 bases). CDR1 and CDR2 from the germline V gene are PRHDT and FYEKMQ (reference sequence). The V and J ends lost 9 bases and 6 bases respectively, with 18 bases between them. The CDR3 extends over 14 amino acids. The chain's CDR3 is CASSQGHLGNEQFF. The DNA for the CDR3 is TGTGCCAGTAGTCAGGGACACTTGGGCAATGAGCAGTTCTTC.

The chain carries TRBV7-3 and TRBJ2-7, with D possibly matching TRBD1 (5 bases). Germline CDR1 reads SGHTA; CDR2 reads FQGTGA. Trimming left V 0 bases short and J 2 bases short, with 8 bases between. The CDR3 contains 14 residues. The CDR3 region is CASSLTPGTYEQYF. DNA of the CDR3: TGTGCCAGCAGCTTAACTCCAGGGACCTACGAGCAGTACTTC.

This rearrangement joins TRBV18 to TRBJ2-5; TRBD1 agrees at 8 bases. The DNA end lines up better with TRBJ2-7; the J call may be wrong. Germline V gene sequence: CDR1 KGHSH, CDR2 LQKENI. The length of the CDR3 is 15 residues. CDR3 in amino acids: CASSRDRSISYEQYF. For the CDR3, the DNA is TGTGCCAGCTCACGGGACAGGTCTATCTCCTACGAGCAGTACTTC.

The chain uses TRBV5-1 and TRBJ2-2, with 7 positions matching TRBD1. The CDR3 runs 16 residues. Germline V gives CDR1 SGHRS, CDR2 YFSETQ. The ends lost 5 bases at V and 5 bases at J; junction bases unmatched: 12. Written as DNA, the CDR3 is TGCGCCAGCAGTTCGGGGACAGCGGACGTTACCGGGGAGCTGTTTTTT. Translated: CASSSGTADVTGELFF.

This chain links TRBV7-9 with TRBJ2-3, with TRBD2 matching 9 bases. The CDR3 is 18 amino acids. V lost 1 base, J lost 1 base, and 9 bases stayed unmatched. Germline V lookup: CDR1 SEHNR, CDR2 FQNEAQ (reference sequence). The CDR3 spells CASSLVVSGSSGTDTQYF. For the CDR3, the DNA is TGTGCCAGCAGCTTAGTAGTTAGCGGGAGTTCGGGCACAGATACGCAGTATTTT.

This sequence joins TRBV9 and TRBJ2-1, with 7 bases that match TRBD1. The V gene's germline CDR1 is SGDLS and CDR2 YYNGEE. The junction had 0 bases not matched to a gene; V was cut back by 3 bases and J by 3 bases. CDR3 length: 13 amino acids. Here the CDR3 DNA reads TGTGCCAGCAGCGGGACAGGCTACAATGAGCAGTTCTTC. As protein: CASSGTGYNEQFF.

This clone was counted only a few times. V usage is TRBV30 and J usage is TRBJ2-1, with D hard to call. Per the germline V gene, CDR1 is GTSNPN and CDR2 is SVGIG (reference sequence). V was cut by 2 bases and J by 10 bases, with 6 bases left in between. The CDR3 has 10 residues. The CDR3 DNA is TGTGCCTGGAGTAATGGGGAGCAGTTCTTC. It yields the protein CAWSNGEQFF.

V usage is TRBV7-9 and J usage is TRBJ2-2, with D perhaps assigned TRBD1 or TRBD2 (6 bases each). V lost 5 bases to trimming and J lost 0 bases, with 13 bases between them. Germline loops: CDR1 SEHNR, CDR2 FQNEAQ (reference sequence). The CDR3 is 16 residues long. The chain's CDR3 is CASSPPGGTNTGELFF. Written as DNA, the CDR3 is TGTGCCAGCAGCCCACCCGGGGGCACGAACACCGGGGAGCTGTTTTTT.

The J gene is TRBJ2-1, the V gene TRBV9; D remains unclear. The CDR3 length is 13 residues. V was trimmed by 0 bases and J by 6 bases, leaving 7 bases between them. Germline values: CDR1 SGDLS, CDR2 YYNGEE. In DNA, the CDR3 is TGTGCCAGCAGCGTAGATCCGCGCAATGAGCAGTTCTTC. Translated: CASSVDPRNEQFF.

The gene calls are TRBV28 and TRBJ1-2; 7 bases map to TRBD1. With 5 bases clipped from V and 7 bases from J, the junction kept 7 bases outside the gene matches. The length of the CDR3 is 13 residues. Per the germline V gene, CDR1 is MDHEN and CDR2 is SYDVKM. CDR3 residues: CASSQTGESGYTF. The CDR3 DNA follows: TGTGCCAGCAGTCAAACAGGGGAGAGTGGCTACACCTTC.

The V call is TRBV30, the J call TRBJ1-1, with no clear D. Trimming pared 0 bases from V and 7 bases from J, leaving 6 bases between. Per the germline V gene, CDR1 is GTSNPN and CDR2 is SVGIG (reference sequence). The CDR3 has 11 residues. The CDR3, as DNA: TGTGCCTGGAGTGTACACAGTGAAGCTTTCTTT. This gives the protein CAWSVHSEAFF.

V usage is TRBV5-1 and J usage is TRBJ2-7; D possibly matches TRBD1 or TRBD2 (5 bases each). Germline V lookup: CDR1 SGHRS, CDR2 YFSETQ. CDR3 length equals 15 residues. Deletions cut 2 bases from V and 2 bases from J, with 14 bases between. The CDR3 bases are TGCGCCAGCAGCTTCAGAGGGACCCCTCCCTACGAGCAGTACTTC. Amino acid sequence: CASSFRGTPPYEQYF.

The rearrangement links TRBV7-2 to TRBJ2-1; 7 nucleotides agree with TRBD2. Per germline, CDR1 SGHTA and CDR2 FQGNSA. With 4 bases clipped from V and 10 bases from J, the junction kept 7 bases outside the gene matches. The length of the CDR3 is 13 residues. The CDR3 region is CASSSRWREEQFF. CDR3 in DNA: TGTGCCAGCAGCTCGAGATGGCGGGAGGAGCAGTTCTTC.

The genes are TRBV4-2 and TRBJ1-5, with D perhaps matching TRBD1 (5 bases). The CDR3 loop spans 14 amino acids. Germline V gene lookup returns CDR1 LGHNA and CDR2 YNFKEQ. V lost 4 bases, J lost 6 bases, and 13 bases lay in between. The CDR3 sequence: CASSLGTRSQPQHF. The CDR3 nucleotides are TGTGCCAGCAGCCTCGGGACTCGGAGTCAGCCCCAGCATTTT.

This clone came up a few times. The V gene is TRBV27, the J gene TRBJ1-2; 7 bases align to TRBD1. V dropped 6 bases and J dropped 6; count of bases not matched to a gene: 7. Looked up from germline, CDR1 is MNHEY and CDR2 is SMNVEV (reference sequence). This CDR3 contains 13 residues. The CDR3 sequence is CASSLNRGNGYTF. DNA for the CDR3: TGTGCCAGCAGCCTAAACAGGGGTAATGGCTACACCTTC.

The V call is TRBV2, the J call TRBJ2-2; D is undetermined. Germline V gives CDR1 SNHLY, CDR2 FYNNEI. This CDR3 spans 14 amino acids. With 2 bases removed from V and 4 bases from J, the gap between germline ends came to 8 bases. The CDR3 DNA follows: TGTGCCAGCAGTGAAACGCGAGGCACCGGGGAGCTGTTTTTT. This translates into CASSETRGTGELFF. The full variable domain, its missing parts supplied by reference TRBV2 and TRBJ2-2, is EPEVTQTPSHQVTQMGQEVILRCVPISNHLYFYWYRQILGQKVEFLVSFYNNEISEKSEIFDDQFSVERPDGSNFTLKIRSTKLEDSAMYFCASSETRGTGELFFGEGSRLTVL.

J is TRBJ1-1 and V is TRBV7-6, with D unclear. V lost 1 base to trimming and J lost 1 base, with 4 bases between them. Germline V gene data show CDR1 as SGHVS and CDR2 as FNYEAQ. This CDR3 contains 13 residues. The CDR3 region has the DNA TGTGCCAGCAGCTTAGATCAGAACACTGAAGCTTTCTTT. It codes for CASSLDQNTEAFF. The whole variable domain, filled in from reference TRBV7-6 and TRBJ1-1, reads GAGVSQSPRYKVTKRGQDVALRCDPISGHVSLYWYRQALGQGPEFLTYFNYEAQQDKSGLPNDRFSAERPEGSISTLTIQRTEQRDSAMYRCASSLDQNTEAFFGQGTRLTVV.

This chain connects TRBV29-1 to TRBJ2-7; 7 positions agree with TRBD2. Trimming took 7 bases from V and 2 from J; bases not matched to a gene: 8. Germline-derived CDR1 and CDR2 are SQVTM and ANQGSEA. The length of the CDR3 is 13 residues. The CDR3 loop is CSAFGGGTYEQYF. The CDR3 DNA sequence: TGCAGCGCCTTCGGGGGAGGGACCTACGAGCAGTACTTC.

A remark on this clone: Other DNA sequences from this sample encode an identical CDR3 as well. The genes are TRBV18 and TRBJ2-2; 10 bases agree with TRBD2. Trimming cost V 4 bases and J 1 base; bases outside gene matches: 3. This CDR3 contains 16 residues. In germline, CDR1 is KGHSH, CDR2 LQKENI. This CDR3 reads CASSLRTSGNTGELFF. Written as DNA, the CDR3 is TGTGCCAGCTCACTCCGGACTAGCGGGAACACCGGGGAGCTGTTTTTT.

V is TRBV27 and J is TRBJ2-1, with D hard to call. CDR3 size: 14 residues. Trimming cost V 2 bases and J 6 bases, with 11 bases left between them. Germline CDR1 reads MNHEY; CDR2 reads SMNVEV (reference sequence). CDR3 amino acids: CASSLVGPPNEQFF. The CDR3 bases are TGTGCCAGCAGTTTAGTAGGTCCCCCCAATGAGCAGTTCTTC.

This chain links TRBV5-1 with TRBJ1-1; 7 bases are shared with TRBD1. CDR3 length: 13 amino acids. J lost 0 bases, V lost 6 bases, and 2 bases had no gene match. Germline values: CDR1 SGHRS, CDR2 YFSETQ. CDR3 coding DNA: TGCGCCAGCACCAGGGGGGTGAACACTGAAGCTTTCTTT. It codes for CASTRGVNTEAFF.

The genes are TRBV27 and TRBJ2-1; D remains unclear. V lost 5 bases and J 14 bases, leaving 25 bases between the germline ends. The CDR3 covers 15 residues. Germline assignment: CDR1 MNHEY and CDR2 SMNVEV (reference sequence). CDR3 DNA: TGTGCCAGCAGTCCGAGGCCTGGCCTCAGCTCCTCAAAGTTCTTC. This encodes CASSPRPGLSSSKFF.

This clone was counted a few times. Other DNA sequences in the same sample also yield this CDR3. This rearrangement joins TRBV6-5 to TRBJ1-3; no clear D gene. The CDR3 consists of 12 residues. The ends were cut back, 7 bases at V and 3 bases at J, with 7 bases in the middle. Germline V CDR1 and CDR2: MNHEY, SVGAGI. This CDR3 reads CASTSSGNTIYF. For the CDR3, the DNA is TGTGCCAGCACAAGTAGTGGAAACACCATATATTTT.

The chain has TRBV25-1 and TRBJ2-7; possible D gene TRBD1, 5 bases. The CDR3 is 13 amino acids. V was shortened by 4 bases and J by 2 bases, with 9 bases between the two germline ends. CDR1 is MGHDK and CDR2 is SYGVNS in the germline V gene. DNA for the CDR3: TGTGCCAGCAGTGCGGACAACACCTACGAGCAGTACTTC. Amino acids: CASSADNTYEQYF.